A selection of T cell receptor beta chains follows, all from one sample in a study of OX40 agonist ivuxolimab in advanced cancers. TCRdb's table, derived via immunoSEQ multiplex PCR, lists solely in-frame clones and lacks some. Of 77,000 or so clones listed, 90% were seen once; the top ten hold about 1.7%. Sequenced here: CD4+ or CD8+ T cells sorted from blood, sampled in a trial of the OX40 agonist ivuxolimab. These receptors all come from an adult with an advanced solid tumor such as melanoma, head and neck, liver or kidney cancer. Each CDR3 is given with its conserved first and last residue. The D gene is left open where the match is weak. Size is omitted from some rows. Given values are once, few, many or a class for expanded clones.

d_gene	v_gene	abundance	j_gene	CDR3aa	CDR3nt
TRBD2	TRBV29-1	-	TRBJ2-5	CSAAGGEETQYF	TGCAGCGCAGCGGGAGGGGAAGAGACCCAGTACTTC
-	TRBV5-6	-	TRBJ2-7	CASSSRFRGDLAEQYF	TGTGCCAGCAGCTCCCGGTTCCGGGGCGACCTCGCGGAGCAGTACTTC
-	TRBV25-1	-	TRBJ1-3	CASSPSFGSGNTIYF	TGTGCCAGCAGTCCGTCGTTTGGCTCTGGAAACACCATATATTTT
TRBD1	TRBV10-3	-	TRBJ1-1	CASGTGGTEAFF	TGTGCCTCGGGAACAGGGGGCACTGAAGCTTTCTTT
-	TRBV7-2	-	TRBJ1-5	CASSSSTRHDNQPQHF	TGTGCCAGCAGCTCGTCCACACGGCATGACAATCAGCCCCAGCATTTT
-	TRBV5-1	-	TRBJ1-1	CASSSNSGANTEAFF	TGCGCCAGCAGCTCAAACTCAGGGGCGAACACTGAAGCTTTCTTT
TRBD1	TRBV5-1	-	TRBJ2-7	CASSLLDRAGEQYF	TGCGCCAGCAGCTTGCTGGACAGGGCGGGTGAGCAGTACTTC
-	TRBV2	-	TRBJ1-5	CAGSRVGGYQPQHF	TGTGCCGGCAGCAGGGTTGGAGGATATCAGCCCCAGCATTTT
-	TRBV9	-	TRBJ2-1	CASSQALADEQFF	TGTGCCAGCAGCCAGGCCCTGGCCGATGAGCAGTTCTTC
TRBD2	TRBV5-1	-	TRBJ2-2	CASSGGGTTSPGELFF	TGCGCCAGCAGCGGGGGTGGGACTACCTCACCCGGGGAGCTGTTTTTT
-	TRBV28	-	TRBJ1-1	CAILGRSNTEAFF	TGTGCCATCCTTGGGAGGTCGAACACTGAAGCTTTCTTT
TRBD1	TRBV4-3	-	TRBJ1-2	CASSQEGTGGGYTF	TGCGCCAGCAGCCAAGAGGGGACAGGGGGAGGCTACACCTTC
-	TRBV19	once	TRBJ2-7	CASSPGTDSYEQYF	TGTGCCAGTAGTCCGGGGACGGACTCCTACGAGCAGTACTTC
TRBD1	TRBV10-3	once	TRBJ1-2	CAISRLRDSQGYTF	TGTGCCATCAGTCGGTTGAGGGACAGCCAGGGCTACACCTTC
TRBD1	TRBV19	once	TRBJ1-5	CASSATGTGVRRPQHF	TGTGCCAGTAGTGCCACGGGGACAGGGGTTAGGCGGCCCCAGCATTTT
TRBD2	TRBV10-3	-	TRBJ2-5	CAIAGGQETQYF	TGTGCCATAGCGGGGGGGCAAGAGACCCAGTACTTC
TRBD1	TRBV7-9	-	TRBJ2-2	CASSWTGTNTGELFF	TGTGCCAGCAGCTGGACAGGGACGAACACCGGGGAGCTGTTTTTT
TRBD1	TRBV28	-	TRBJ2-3	CASSLDRGRGTDTQYF	TGTGCCAGCAGCCTCGACAGGGGGCGAGGCACAGATACGCAGTATTTT
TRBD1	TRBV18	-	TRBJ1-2	CASSETGGSYGYTF	TGTGCCAGCTCAGAAACAGGGGGCAGCTATGGCTACACCTTC
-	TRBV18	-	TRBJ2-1	CASSPGRTNNEQFF	TGTGCCAGCTCACCAGGCCGGACAAACAATGAGCAGTTCTTC